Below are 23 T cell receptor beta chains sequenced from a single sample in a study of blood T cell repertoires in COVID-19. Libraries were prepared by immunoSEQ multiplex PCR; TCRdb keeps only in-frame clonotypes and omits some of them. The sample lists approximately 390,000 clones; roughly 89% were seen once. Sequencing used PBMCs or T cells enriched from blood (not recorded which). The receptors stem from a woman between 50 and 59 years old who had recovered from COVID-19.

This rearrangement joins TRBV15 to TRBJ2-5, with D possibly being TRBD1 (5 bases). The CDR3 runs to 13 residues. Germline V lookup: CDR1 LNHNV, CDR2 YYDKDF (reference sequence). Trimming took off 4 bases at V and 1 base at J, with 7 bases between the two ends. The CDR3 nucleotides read TGTGCCACCAGCATAGGGGTCCAAGAGACCCAGTACTTC. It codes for CATSIGVQETQYF.

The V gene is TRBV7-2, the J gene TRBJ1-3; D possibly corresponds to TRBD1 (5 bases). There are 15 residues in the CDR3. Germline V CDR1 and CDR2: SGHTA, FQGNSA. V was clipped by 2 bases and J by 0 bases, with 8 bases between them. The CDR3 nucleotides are TGTGCCAGCAGCTTACTAGGGGACTCTGGAAACACCATATATTTT. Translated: CASSLLGDSGNTIYF.

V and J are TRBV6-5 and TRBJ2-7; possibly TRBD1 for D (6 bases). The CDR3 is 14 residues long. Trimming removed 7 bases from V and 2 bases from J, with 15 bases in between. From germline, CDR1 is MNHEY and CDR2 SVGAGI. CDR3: CASTSQGLTYEQYF. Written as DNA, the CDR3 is TGTGCCAGCACCTCACAGGGTCTCACCTACGAGCAGTACTTC.

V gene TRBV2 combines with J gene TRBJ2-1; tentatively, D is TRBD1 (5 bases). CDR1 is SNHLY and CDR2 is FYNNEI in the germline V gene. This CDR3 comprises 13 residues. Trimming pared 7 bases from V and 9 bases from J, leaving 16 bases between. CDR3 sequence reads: CASKVRVLGEQFF. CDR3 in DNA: TGTGCCAGCAAGGTCAGGGTGCTAGGTGAGCAGTTCTTC. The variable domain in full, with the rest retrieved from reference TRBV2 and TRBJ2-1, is EPEVTQTPSHQVTQMGQEVILRCVPISNHLYFYWYRQILGQKVEFLVSFYNNEISEKSEIFDDQFSVERPDGSNFTLKIRSTKLEDSAMYFCASKVRVLGEQFFGPGTRLTVL.

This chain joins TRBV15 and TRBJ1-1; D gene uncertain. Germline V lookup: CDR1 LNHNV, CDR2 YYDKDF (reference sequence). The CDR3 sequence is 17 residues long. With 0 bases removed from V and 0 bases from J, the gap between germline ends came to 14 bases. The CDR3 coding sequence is TGTGCCACCAGCAGAGACACTTTGGGCAGAATGAACACTGAAGCTTTCTTT. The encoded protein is CATSRDTLGRMNTEAFF. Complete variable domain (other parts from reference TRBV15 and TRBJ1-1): DAMVIQNPRYQVTQFGKPVTLSCSQTLNHNVMYWYQQKSSQAPKLLFHYYDKDFNNEADTPDNFQSRRPNTSFCFLDIRSPGLGDTAMYLCATSRDTLGRMNTEAFFGQGTRLTVV.

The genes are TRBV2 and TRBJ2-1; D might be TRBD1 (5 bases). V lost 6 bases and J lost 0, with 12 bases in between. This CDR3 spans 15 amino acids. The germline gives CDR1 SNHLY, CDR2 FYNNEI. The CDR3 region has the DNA TGTGCCAGCAGGGAACAGGCATTCTCCTACAATGAGCAGTTCTTC. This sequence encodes CASREQAFSYNEQFF.

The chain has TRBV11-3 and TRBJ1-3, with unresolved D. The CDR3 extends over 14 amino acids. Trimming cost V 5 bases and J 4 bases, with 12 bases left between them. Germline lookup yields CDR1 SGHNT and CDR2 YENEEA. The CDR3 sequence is CASSHRGGGNTIYF. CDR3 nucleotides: TGTGCCAGCAGCCACCGAGGTGGAGGAAACACCATATATTTT. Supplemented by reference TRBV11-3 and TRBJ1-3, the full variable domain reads EAGVVQSPRYKIIEKKQPVAFWCNPISGHNTLYWYLQNLGQGPELLIRYENEEAVDDSQLPKDRFSAERLKGVDSTLKIQPAELGDSAVYLCASSHRGGGNTIYFGEGSWLTVV.

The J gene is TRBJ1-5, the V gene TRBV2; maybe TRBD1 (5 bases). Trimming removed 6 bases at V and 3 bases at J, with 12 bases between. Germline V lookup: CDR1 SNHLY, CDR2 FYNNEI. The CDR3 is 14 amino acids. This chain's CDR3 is CASSEPGNNQPQHF. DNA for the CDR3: TGTGCCAGCAGCGAACCAGGGAACAATCAGCCCCAGCATTTT.

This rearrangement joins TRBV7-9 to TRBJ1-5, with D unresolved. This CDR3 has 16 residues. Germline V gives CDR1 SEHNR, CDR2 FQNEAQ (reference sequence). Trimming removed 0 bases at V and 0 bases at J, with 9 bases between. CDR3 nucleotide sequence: TGTGCCAGCAGCTTAGCGGGGAGCCTTAGCAATCAGCCCCAGCATTTT. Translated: CASSLAGSLSNQPQHF.

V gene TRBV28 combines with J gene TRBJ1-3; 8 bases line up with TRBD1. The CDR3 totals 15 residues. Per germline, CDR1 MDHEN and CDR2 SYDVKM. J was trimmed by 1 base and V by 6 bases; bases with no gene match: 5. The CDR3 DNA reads TGTGCCAGCAGGGGGACAGGCAGTTCTGGAAACACCATATATTTT. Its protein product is CASRGTGSSGNTIYF.

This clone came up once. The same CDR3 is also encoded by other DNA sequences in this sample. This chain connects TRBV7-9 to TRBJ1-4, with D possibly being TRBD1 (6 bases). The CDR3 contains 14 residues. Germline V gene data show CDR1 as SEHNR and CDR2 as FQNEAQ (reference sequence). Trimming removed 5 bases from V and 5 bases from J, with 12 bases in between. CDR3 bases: TGTGCCAGCAGCCTGAACAGGGAAAATGAAAAACTGTTTTTT. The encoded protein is CASSLNRENEKLFF.

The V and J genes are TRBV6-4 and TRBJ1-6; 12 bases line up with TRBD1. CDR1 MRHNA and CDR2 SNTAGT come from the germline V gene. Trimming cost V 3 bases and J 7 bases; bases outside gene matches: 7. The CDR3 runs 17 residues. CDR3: CASSESGTGGWNSPLHF. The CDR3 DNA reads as TGTGCCAGCAGTGAATCCGGGACAGGGGGCTGGAATTCACCCCTCCACTTT.

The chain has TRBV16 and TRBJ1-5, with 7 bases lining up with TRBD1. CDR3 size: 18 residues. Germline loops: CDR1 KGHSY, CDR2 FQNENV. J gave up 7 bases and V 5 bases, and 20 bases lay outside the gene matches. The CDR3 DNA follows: TGTGCCAGCAGCGGTCTATCGACAGGGAGCTTACGACGGCAGCCCCAGCATTTT. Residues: CASSGLSTGSLRRQPQHF.

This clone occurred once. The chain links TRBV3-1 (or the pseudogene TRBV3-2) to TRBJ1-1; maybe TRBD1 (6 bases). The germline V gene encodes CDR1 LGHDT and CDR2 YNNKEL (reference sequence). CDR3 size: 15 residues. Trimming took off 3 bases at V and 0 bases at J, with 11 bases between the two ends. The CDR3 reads CASSQLPGVNTEAFF. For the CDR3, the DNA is TGTGCCAGCAGCCAGCTCCCAGGGGTGAACACTGAAGCTTTCTTT.

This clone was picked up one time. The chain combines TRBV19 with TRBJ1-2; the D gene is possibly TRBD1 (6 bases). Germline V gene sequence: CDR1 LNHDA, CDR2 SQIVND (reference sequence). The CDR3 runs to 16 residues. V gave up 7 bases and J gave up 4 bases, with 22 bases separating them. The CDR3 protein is CASTTYLRTEPYGYTF. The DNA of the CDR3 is TGTGCCAGTACAACATATCTCCGGACAGAACCCTATGGCTACACCTTC.

Written as DNA, the CDR3 is TGCGCCAGCAGCCAATATGGGACAGGGGGGAATCAGCCCCAGCATTTT. Translation: CASSQYGTGGNQPQHF. This chain links TRBV4-1 with TRBJ1-5, with TRBD1 identical over 11 bases. Germline CDR1 is MGHRA and CDR2 is YSYEKL. There are 16 residues in the CDR3. The junction had 4 bases not matched to a gene; V was cut back by 2 bases and J by 4 bases.

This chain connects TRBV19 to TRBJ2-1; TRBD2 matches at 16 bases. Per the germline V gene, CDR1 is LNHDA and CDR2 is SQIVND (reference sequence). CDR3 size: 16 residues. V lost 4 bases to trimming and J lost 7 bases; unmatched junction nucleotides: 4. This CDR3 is CASSNGTSGGANEQFF. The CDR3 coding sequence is TGTGCCAGTAGTAACGGGACTAGCGGGGGGGCGAATGAGCAGTTCTTC.

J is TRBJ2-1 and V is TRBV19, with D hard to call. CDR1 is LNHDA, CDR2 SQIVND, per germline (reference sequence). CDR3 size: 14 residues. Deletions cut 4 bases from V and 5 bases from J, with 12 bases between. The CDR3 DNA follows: TGTGCCAGTAGTAGCCCCGAGTCGGACAATGAGCAGTTCTTC. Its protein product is CASSSPESDNEQFF.

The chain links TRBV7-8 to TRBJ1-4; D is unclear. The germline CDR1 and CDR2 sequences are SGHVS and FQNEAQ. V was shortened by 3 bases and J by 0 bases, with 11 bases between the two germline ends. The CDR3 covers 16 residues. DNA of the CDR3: TGTGCCAGCAGCTTGGTGCGGGCTACAACTAATGAAAAACTGTTTTTT. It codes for CASSLVRATTNEKLFF.

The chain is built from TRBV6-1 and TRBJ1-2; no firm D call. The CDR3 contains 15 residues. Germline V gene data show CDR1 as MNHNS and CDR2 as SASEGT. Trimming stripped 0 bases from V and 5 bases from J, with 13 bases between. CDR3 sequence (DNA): TGTGCCAGCAGTGAAGCACCCGGGTCCTGGTATGGCTACACCTTC. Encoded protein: CASSEAPGSWYGYTF.

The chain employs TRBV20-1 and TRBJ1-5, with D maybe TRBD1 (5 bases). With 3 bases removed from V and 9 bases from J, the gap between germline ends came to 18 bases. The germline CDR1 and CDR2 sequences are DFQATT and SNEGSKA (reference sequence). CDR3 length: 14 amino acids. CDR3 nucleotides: TGCAGTGCTAGTCCTGGGGCACCCAGTGGGCCCCAGCATTTT. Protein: CSASPGAPSGPQHF.

The CDR3 nucleotides read TGTGCCAGCACCACGAGCCCCAGGGGGCCGGATTCACCCCTCCACTTT. It yields the protein CASTTSPRGPDSPLHF. The rearrangement links TRBV28 to TRBJ1-6; 8 bases agree with TRBD1. The CDR3 spans 16 residues. The trim removed 7 bases at V and 8 bases at J, leaving 13 bases unmatched. Germline V gene sequence: CDR1 MDHEN, CDR2 SYDVKM.

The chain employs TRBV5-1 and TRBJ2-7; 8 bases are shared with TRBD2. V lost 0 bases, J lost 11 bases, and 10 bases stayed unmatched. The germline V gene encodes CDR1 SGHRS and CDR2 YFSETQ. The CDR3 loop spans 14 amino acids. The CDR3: CASSLGTAGEPEYF. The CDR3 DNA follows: TGCGCCAGCAGCTTGGGCACAGCGGGGGAGCCTGAGTACTTC.